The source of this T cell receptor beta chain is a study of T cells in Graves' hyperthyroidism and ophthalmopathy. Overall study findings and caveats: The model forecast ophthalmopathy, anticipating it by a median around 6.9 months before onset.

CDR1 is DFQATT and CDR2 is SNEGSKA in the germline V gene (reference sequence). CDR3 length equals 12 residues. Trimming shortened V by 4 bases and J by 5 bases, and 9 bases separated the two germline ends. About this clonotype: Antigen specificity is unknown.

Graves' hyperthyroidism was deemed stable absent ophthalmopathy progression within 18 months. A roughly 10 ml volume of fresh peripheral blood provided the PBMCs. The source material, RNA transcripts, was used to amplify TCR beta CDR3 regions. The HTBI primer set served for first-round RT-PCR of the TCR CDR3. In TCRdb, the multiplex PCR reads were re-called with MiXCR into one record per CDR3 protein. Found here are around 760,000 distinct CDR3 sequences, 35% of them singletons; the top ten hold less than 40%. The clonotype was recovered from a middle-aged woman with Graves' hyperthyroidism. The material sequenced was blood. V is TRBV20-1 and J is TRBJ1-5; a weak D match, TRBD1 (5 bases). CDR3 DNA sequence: TGCAGTGCTATGGGGACGGATCAGCCCCAGCATTTT. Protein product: CSAMGTDQPQHF.